Following are 10 T cell receptor beta chains from one sample sequenced in a study of T cell responses to AZD1222 COVID-19 vaccine. Clones were sequenced by immunoSEQ multiplex PCR, and TCRdb holds only the in-frame ones, with some missing. The table includes about 160,000 clones, approximately 90% detected once. Source: peripheral blood, taken on day 0 of MenACWY control vaccination. The receptors derive from an adult in good health.

The rearrangement joins TRBV6-5 to TRBJ2-2; tentatively, D is TRBD1 (5 bases). The ends were cut back, 4 bases at V and 5 bases at J, with 14 bases in the middle. This CDR3 has 15 residues. Per the germline V gene, CDR1 is MNHEY and CDR2 is SVGAGI. As DNA, the CDR3 is TGTGCCAGCAGTTGGGCCAGGGATGGGACCGGGGAGCTGTTTTTT. Protein: CASSWARDGTGELFF.

V usage is TRBV19 and J usage is TRBJ1-4; no clear D. Germline CDR1 LNHDA, CDR2 SQIVND (reference sequence). The CDR3 spans 16 residues. V lost 4 bases to trimming and J lost 0 bases, with 12 bases between them. The CDR3 coding sequence is TGTGCCAGTAGTAAATCATCAACCGCAACTAATGAAAAACTGTTTTTT. Translating it yields CASSKSSTATNEKLFF.

This chain joins TRBV18 and TRBJ2-3; the match to TRBD2 covers 7 bases. This CDR3 has 17 amino acids. Germline CDR1 is KGHSH and CDR2 is LQKENI. J lost 4 bases, V lost 4 bases, and 14 bases had no gene match. The CDR3 DNA reads TGTGCCAGCTCACTCTTCACACCGGGGGGAAGCGCAGATACGCAGTATTTT. It yields the protein CASSLFTPGGSADTQYF.

This sequence joins TRBV19 and TRBJ1-2; perhaps TRBD1 as D (5 bases). Trimming cost V 6 bases and J 7 bases, with 21 bases left between them. Germline CDR1 is LNHDA and CDR2 is SQIVND (reference sequence). The CDR3 covers 15 residues. CDR3 sequence reads: CASRTTSGARGGYTF. Written as DNA, the CDR3 is TGTGCCAGTAGGACCACATCCGGGGCCAGAGGTGGCTACACCTTC.

V usage is TRBV11-2 and J usage is TRBJ2-3; 8 bases agree with TRBD2. The CDR3 is 15 amino acids. Germline V gene data show CDR1 as SGHAT and CDR2 as FQNNGV. With V trimmed by 6 bases and J by 4 bases, 9 bases remained unmatched. In DNA form, the CDR3 reads TGTGCCAGCAGTCCCGGGACTAGTGTCCCAGATACGCAGTATTTT. It is translated as CASSPGTSVPDTQYF.

The chain uses TRBV7-3 and TRBJ2-3, with 9 bases aligning to TRBD2. The CDR3 is 20 amino acids. Germline V lookup: CDR1 SGHTA, CDR2 FQGTGA. Trimming cost V 5 bases and J 2 bases; bases outside gene matches: 20. The CDR3, as DNA: TGTGCCAGCAGCCCGGGGGTAGCGGGAGTGGTTGGGCCTTACACAGATACGCAGTATTTT. Residues: CASSPGVAGVVGPYTDTQYF.

CDR3 sequence reads: CASIPTNTDTQYF. CDR3 DNA: TGTGCCAGCATTCCAACGAATACAGATACGCAGTATTTT. The rearrangement uses TRBV28 and TRBJ2-3; D ambiguous. Trimming took 7 bases from V and 3 from J, leaving 11 bases between them. The CDR3 runs to 13 residues. CDR1 and CDR2 from the germline V gene are MDHEN and SYDVKM.

V is TRBV19 and J is TRBJ2-2, with D hard to call. This CDR3 spans 14 amino acids. V lost 5 bases, J lost 1 base, and 8 bases lay in between. Per germline, CDR1 LNHDA and CDR2 SQIVND (reference sequence). The CDR3 nucleotides read TGTGCCAGTAGTCTTACATTGAACACCGGGGAGCTGTTTTTT. Translated: CASSLTLNTGELFF. Full variable domain (remainder filled in from reference TRBV19 and TRBJ2-2): DGGITQSPKYLFRKEGQNVTLSCEQNLNHDAMYWYRQDPGQGLRLIYYSQIVNDFQKGDIAEGYSVSREKKESFPLTVTSAQKNPTAFYLCASSLTLNTGELFFGEGSRLTVL.

Points on this clone: This specimen includes other DNA sequences encoding the same CDR3. The chain uses TRBV10-3 and TRBJ1-1, with 7 bases aligning to TRBD1. The CDR3 has 14 residues. Germline values: CDR1 ENHRY, CDR2 SYGVKD. J gave up 4 bases and V 2 bases, and 4 bases lay outside the gene matches. Here the CDR3 reads CAISEGRGGTEAFF. DNA for the CDR3: TGTGCCATCAGTGAGGGCAGGGGGGGCACTGAAGCTTTCTTT.

V and J are TRBV5-1 and TRBJ2-2, with 7 positions matching TRBD1. The V and J ends lost 1 base and 0 bases, in that order; junction bases with no gene match: 0. Germline CDR1 is SGHRS and CDR2 is YFSETQ. The CDR3 length is 15 residues. For the CDR3, the DNA is TGCGCCAGCAGCTTGACAGGGGCGAACACCGGGGAGCTGTTTTTT. This sequence encodes CASSLTGANTGELFF.